This is a list of T cell receptor beta chains from one sample in a study of blood T cells in healthy people across ages. TCRdb redid the calling of the 5' RACE reads with MiXCR, one entry per CDR3 protein. The sample holds over 950,000 distinct CDR3 sequences, 30% to 40% seen once. Sequenced sample: blood. These receptors were obtained from a man between 18 and 35 years old in good health. Both conserved end residues are part of each CDR3. D genes are given only for firm matches. Expanded clones get a size class; other rows say once, few or many, or leave the size out.

clone_size	j_call	v_call	d_call	cdr3_aa	cdr3_nt
few	TRBJ1-2	TRBV4-1	NA	CASSGEQERNYGYTF	TGCGCCAGCAGCGGGGAACAGGAGCGAAACTATGGCTACACCTTC
NA	TRBJ1-2	TRBV20-1	TRBD1	CSARTGTGDSYGYTF	TGCAGTGCTAGAACCGGGACAGGGGATAGCTATGGCTACACCTTC
NA	TRBJ1-2	TRBV4-2	TRBD1	CASSPFEGQGSGYTF	TGTGCCAGCAGCCCATTCGAGGGACAGGGAAGTGGCTACACCTTC
NA	TRBJ1-2	TRBV29-1	TRBD1	CSSWGQGVGYTF	TGCAGCTCGTGGGGACAGGGTGTTGGCTACACCTTC
few	TRBJ2-3	TRBV3-1	TRBD2	CASSLAQRGGGDTQYF	TGTGCCAGCAGTCTGGCACAGCGGGGGGGCGGCGATACGCAGTATTTT
few	TRBJ1-1	TRBV6-1	NA	CASTIRENTEAFF	TGTGCCAGCACCATCAGGGAGAACACTGAAGCTTTCTTT
NA	TRBJ2-6	TRBV20-1	NA	CSAWANVLTF	TGCAGTGCGTGGGCCAACGTCCTGACTTTC
NA	TRBJ1-2	TRBV12-3/TRBV12-4	NA	CASTRGVYGYTF	TGTGCCAGCACCCGCGGTGTCTATGGCTACACCTTC
few	TRBJ2-1	TRBV4-3	NA	CASSQVRGAREQFF	TGCGCCAGCAGCCAAGTTCGGGGGGCGCGTGAGCAGTTCTTC
few	TRBJ1-1	TRBV6-5	NA	CASRNGGYMNTEAFF	TGTGCCAGCCGAAACGGCGGGTACATGAACACTGAAGCTTTCTTT
NA	TRBJ2-1	TRBV4-1	TRBD2	CASSLQAGTSYNEQFF	TGCGCCAGCAGCCTGCAAGCGGGGACGTCCTACAATGAACAGTTCTTC
few	TRBJ2-3	TRBV6-2/TRBV6-3	TRBD2	CASSFGTSADTQYF	TGTGCCAGCAGTTTCGGGACTAGCGCAGATACGCAGTATTTT
few	TRBJ1-1	TRBV4-3	NA	CASRATMNTEAFF	TGCGCCAGTCGGGCGACGATGAACACTGAAGCTTTCTTT
NA	TRBJ2-7	TRBV7-2	NA	CASSLAGGVYNEQYF	TGTGCCAGCAGCTTAGCCGGGGGCGTCTACAATGAGCAGTACTTC
few	TRBJ2-3	TRBV7-2	NA	CASSQAESTDTQYF	TGTGCCAGCAGCCAAGCCGAGAGCACAGATACGCAGTATTTT
few	TRBJ2-5	TRBV12-3/TRBV12-4	NA	CASSNPYQETQYF	TGTGCCAGCAGTAACCCTTACCAAGAGACCCAGTACTTC
NA	TRBJ2-5	TRBV12-3/TRBV12-4	NA	CASSSPSRGAETQYF	TGTGCCAGCAGTTCCCCATCTCGGGGGGCAGAGACCCAGTACTTC
NA	TRBJ2-1	TRBV9	TRBD2	CASSAGTSYNEQFF	TGTGCCAGCAGCGCCGGGACTAGCTACAATGAGCAGTTCTTC